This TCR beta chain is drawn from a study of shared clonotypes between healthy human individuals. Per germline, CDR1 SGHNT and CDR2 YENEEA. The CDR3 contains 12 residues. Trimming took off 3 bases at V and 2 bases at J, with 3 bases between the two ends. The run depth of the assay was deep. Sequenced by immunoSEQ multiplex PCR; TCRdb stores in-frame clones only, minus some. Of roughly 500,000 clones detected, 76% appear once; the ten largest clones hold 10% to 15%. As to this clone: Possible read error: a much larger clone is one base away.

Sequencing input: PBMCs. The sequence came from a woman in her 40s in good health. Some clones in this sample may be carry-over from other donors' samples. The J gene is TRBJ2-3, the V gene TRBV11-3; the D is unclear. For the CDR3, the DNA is TGTGCCAGCAGCTTGCACACAGATACGCAGTATTTT. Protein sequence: CASSLHTDTQYF.